This T cell receptor (beta chain) was found in a study of molecular identifiers for immune sequencing clone quantification. Background on the study: Five aliquots were made in replicates from the RNA of approximately 20,000 or 98,000 naive CD8 cells, and four were sequenced.

It was with previously described methods and listed TCR primers that bulk TCR libraries were made. TCRdb analysed the PCR reads with MiXCR anew, one entry per CDR3 protein. The repertoire has roughly 97,000 distinct CDR3 sequences, roughly 26% of them found once; the top ten carry approximately 0.91%. Germline values: CDR1 SNHLY, CDR2 FYNNEI. The CDR3 totals 15 residues. With 10%, 30% or 50% of RNA, about 19,000 to 1,100,000 naive CD8 T cells were sequenced. In regard to this clonotype: Its specificity is not known. This may be a read error, as it is one base from a much larger clone.

Study-level findings and limits: Same-barcode identical TCR molecules could make highly expanded clones look smaller than they are.

The clonotype comes from a human donor in good health. Some libraries in this study had Jurkat cell RNA spiked in. The sequenced sample was naive CD8+ T cells from blood, with Jurkat cell RNA spiked in. Indicated subset: FACS-sorted CD8+CD4-CCR7+CD45RA+ naive T cells. The chain links TRBV2 to TRBJ2-3; 10 nucleotides agree with TRBD2. The CDR3 nucleotides read TGTGCCAGCAGTGATCTCCCTAGCGGGAGTGATACGCAGTGTTTT. Residues: CASSDLPSGSDTQCF. The whole variable domain, remainder taken from reference TRBV2 and TRBJ2-3, is EPEVTQTPSHQVTQMGQEVILRCVPISNHLYFYWYRQILGQKVEFLVSFYNNEISEKSEIFDDQFSVERPDGSNFTLKIRSTKLEDSAMYFCASSDLPSGSDTQCFGPGTRLTVL.